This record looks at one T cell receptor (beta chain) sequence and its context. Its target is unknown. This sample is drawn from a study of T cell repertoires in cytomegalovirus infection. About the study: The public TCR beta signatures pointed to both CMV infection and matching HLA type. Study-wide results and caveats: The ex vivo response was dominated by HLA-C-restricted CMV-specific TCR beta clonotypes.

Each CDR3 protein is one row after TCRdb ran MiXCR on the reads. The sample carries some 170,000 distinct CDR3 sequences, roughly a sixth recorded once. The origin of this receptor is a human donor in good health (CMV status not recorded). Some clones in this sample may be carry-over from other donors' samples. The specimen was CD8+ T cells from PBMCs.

This CDR3 is CASSFSYNEQFF. CDR3 bases: TGTGCCAGCAGTTTCTCCTACAATGAGCAGTTCTTC. J is TRBJ2-1 and V is TRBV12-3 or TRBV12-4; D uncertain. This CDR3 contains 12 residues. Deletions cut 3 bases from V and 0 bases from J, with 0 bases between.